A single T cell receptor beta chain is shown here with its context. CDR1 and CDR2 (germline): DFQATT, SNEGSKA (reference sequence). The CDR3 is 16 residues long. V lost 3 bases to trimming and J lost 0 bases, with 16 bases between them. These data belong to a study of T-cell memory formation after mild COVID-19. One entry per CDR3 protein results from TCRdb running MiXCR on the 5' RACE reads. The sample yields under 650,000 distinct CDR3 sequences, over 15% seen once. Sequences were obtained from PBMCs or a T cell subset sorted from them (not recorded which). This chain joins TRBV20-1 and TRBJ2-3; no clear D. The receptor was derived from an adult woman who had mild COVID-19 (a few samples of this study predate the infection). Cell type and time point are not known. CDR3 region: CSASTSELTSTDTQYF. The CDR3, as DNA: TGCAGTGCTAGTACGTCAGAGCTGACTAGCACAGATACGCAGTATTTT.